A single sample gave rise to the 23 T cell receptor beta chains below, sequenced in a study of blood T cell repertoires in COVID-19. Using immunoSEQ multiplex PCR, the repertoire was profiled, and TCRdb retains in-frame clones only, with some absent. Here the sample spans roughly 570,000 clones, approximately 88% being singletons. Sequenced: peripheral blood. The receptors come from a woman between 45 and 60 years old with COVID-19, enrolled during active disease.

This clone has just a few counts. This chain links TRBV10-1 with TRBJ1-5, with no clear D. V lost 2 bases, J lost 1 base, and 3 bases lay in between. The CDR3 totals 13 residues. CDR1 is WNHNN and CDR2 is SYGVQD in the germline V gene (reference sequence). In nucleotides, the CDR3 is TGCGCCAGCAGTGAGGGCAGCAATCAGCCCCAGCATTTT. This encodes CASSEGSNQPQHF.

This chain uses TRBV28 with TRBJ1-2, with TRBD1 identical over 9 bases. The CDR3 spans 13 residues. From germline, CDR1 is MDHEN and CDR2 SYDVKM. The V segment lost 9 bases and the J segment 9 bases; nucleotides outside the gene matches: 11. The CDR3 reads CASGTGSGASYTF. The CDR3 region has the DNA TGTGCCAGTGGGACAGGGAGTGGAGCGAGCTACACCTTC.

The chain's CDR3 is CASSPLWSSYNEQFF. For the CDR3, the DNA is TGTGCCAGCAGTCCCCTCTGGAGCTCCTACAATGAGCAGTTCTTC. This chain links TRBV6-6 with TRBJ2-1, with unresolved D. The V end lost 5 bases, the J end lost 0 bases, and 11 bases lay between the germline ends. The CDR3 spans 15 residues. Germline CDR1 is MNHNY and CDR2 is SVGAGI (reference sequence).

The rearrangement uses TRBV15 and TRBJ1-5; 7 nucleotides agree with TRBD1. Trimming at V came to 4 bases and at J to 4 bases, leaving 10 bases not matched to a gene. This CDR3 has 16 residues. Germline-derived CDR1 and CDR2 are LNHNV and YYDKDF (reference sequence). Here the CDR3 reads CATSITGVPLNQPQHF. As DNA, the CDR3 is TGTGCCACCAGCATTACAGGGGTCCCCTTAAATCAGCCCCAGCATTTT.

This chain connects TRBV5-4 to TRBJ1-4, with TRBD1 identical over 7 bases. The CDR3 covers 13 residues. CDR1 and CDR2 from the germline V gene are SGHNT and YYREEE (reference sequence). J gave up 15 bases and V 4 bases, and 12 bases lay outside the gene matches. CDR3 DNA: TGTGCCAGCAGCAACTCTCGGACAGGAGAGGTGTTTTTT. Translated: CASSNSRTGEVFF.

CDR3 region: CASSTWTVQGYTF. The DNA for the CDR3 is TGTGCCAGTAGTACTTGGACAGTTCAAGGCTACACCTTC. The chain employs TRBV19 and TRBJ1-2; TRBD1 might be the D (6 bases). The germline gives CDR1 LNHDA, CDR2 SQIVND (reference sequence). The length of the CDR3 is 13 residues. The V end was cut by 4 bases, the J end by 8 bases, with 14 bases between.

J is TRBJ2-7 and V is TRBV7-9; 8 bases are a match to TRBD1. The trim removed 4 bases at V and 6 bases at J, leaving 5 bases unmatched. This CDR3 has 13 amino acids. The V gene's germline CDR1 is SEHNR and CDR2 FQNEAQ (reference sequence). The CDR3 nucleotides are TGTGCCAGCAGCTCTCGGACAGGGTTCGAGCAGTACTTC. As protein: CASSSRTGFEQYF. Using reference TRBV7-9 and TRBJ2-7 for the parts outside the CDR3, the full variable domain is DTGVSQNPRHKITKRGQNVTFRCDPISEHNRLYWYRQTLGQGPEFLTYFQNEAQLEKSRLLSDRFSAERPKGSFSTLEIQRTEQGDSAMYLCASSSRTGFEQYFGPGTRLTVT.

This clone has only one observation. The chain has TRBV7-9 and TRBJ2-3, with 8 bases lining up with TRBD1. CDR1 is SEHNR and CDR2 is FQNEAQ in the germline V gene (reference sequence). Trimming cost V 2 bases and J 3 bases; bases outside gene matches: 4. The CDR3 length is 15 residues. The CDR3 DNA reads TGTGCCAGCAGCTTATCACAGGGGGTAACAGATACGCAGTATTTT. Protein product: CASSLSQGVTDTQYF.

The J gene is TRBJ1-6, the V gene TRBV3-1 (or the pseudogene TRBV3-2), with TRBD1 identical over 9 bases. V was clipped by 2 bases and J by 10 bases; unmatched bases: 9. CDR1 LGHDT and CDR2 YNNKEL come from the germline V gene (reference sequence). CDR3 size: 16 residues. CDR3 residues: CASSQTVGQGKSPLHF. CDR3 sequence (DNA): TGTGCCAGCAGCCAAACAGTGGGACAGGGTAAATCACCCCTCCACTTT.

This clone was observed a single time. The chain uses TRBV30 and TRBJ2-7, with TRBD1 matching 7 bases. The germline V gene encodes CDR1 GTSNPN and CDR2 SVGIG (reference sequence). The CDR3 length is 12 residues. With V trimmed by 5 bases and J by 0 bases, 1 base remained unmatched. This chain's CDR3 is CAWRQGSYEQYF. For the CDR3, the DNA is TGTGCCTGGCGACAGGGCTCCTACGAGCAGTACTTC.

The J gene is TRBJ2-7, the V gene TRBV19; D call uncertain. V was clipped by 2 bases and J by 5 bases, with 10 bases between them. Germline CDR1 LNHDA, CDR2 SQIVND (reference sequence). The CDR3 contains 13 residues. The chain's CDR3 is CASSIPRSDEQYF. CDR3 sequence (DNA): TGTGCCAGTAGTATACCCAGAAGCGACGAGCAGTACTTC.

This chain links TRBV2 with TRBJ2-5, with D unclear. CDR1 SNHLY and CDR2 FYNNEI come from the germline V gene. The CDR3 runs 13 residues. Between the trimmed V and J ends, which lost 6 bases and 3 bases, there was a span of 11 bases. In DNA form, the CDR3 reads TGTGCCAGCAGGTTTATACAAGAAGAGACCCAGTACTTC. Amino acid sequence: CASRFIQEETQYF.

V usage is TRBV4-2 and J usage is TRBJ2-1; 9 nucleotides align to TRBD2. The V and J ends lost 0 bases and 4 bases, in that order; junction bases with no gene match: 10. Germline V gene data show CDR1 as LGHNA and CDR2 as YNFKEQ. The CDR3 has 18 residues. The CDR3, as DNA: TGTGCCAGCAGCCAAGAACTGATTCGGGGACTAGCTTACAATGAGCAGTTCTTC. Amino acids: CASSQELIRGLAYNEQFF.

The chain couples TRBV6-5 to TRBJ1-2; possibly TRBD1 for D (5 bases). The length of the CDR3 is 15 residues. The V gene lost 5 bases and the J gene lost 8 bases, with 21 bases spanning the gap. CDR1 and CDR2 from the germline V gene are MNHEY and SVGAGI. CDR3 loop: CASSPNTGAPMGYTF. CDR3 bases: TGTGCCAGCAGTCCGAACACAGGAGCTCCCATGGGCTACACCTTC.

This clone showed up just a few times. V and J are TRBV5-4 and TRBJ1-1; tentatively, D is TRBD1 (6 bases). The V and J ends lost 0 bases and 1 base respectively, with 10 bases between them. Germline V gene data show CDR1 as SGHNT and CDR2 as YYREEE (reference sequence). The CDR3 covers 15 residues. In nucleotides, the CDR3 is TGTGCCAGCAGCTTGGGCACAGGGAGGAACACTGAAGCTTTCTTT. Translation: CASSLGTGRNTEAFF.

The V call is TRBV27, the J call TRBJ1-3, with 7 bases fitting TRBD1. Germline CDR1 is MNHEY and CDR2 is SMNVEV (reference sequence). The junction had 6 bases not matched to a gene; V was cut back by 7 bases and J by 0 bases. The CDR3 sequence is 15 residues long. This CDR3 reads CASKNSGGSGNTIYF. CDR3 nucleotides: TGTGCCAGCAAGAACTCAGGGGGCTCTGGAAACACCATATATTTT.

The CDR3, as DNA: TGTGCCAGCAGCCCCGACAGGGGCGACGAGCAGTACTTC. It specifies CASSPDRGDEQYF. The chain has TRBV5-4 and TRBJ2-7; the match to TRBD1 covers 8 bases. CDR1 and CDR2 from the germline V gene are SGHNT and YYREEE (reference sequence). The CDR3 length is 13 residues. The trim removed 4 bases at V and 5 bases at J, leaving 5 bases unmatched.

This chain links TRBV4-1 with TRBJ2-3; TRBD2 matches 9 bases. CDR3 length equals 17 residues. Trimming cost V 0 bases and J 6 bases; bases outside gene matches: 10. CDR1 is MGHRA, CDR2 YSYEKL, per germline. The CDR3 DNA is TGCGCCAGCAGCCAAGATAAGGGCGGGGGGGCGGCGGATACGCAGTATTTT. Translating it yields CASSQDKGGGAADTQYF.

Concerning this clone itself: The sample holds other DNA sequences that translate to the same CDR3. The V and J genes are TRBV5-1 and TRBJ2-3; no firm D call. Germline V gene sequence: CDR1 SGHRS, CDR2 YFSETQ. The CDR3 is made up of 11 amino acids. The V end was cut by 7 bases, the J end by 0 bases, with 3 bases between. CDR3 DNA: TGCGCCAGCTCAAGCACAGATACGCAGTATTTT. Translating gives CASSSTDTQYF.

The CDR3 protein is CASSGSTGGFYNEQFF. DNA of the CDR3: TGTGCCAGCAGCGGGTCGACAGGGGGCTTTTACAATGAGCAGTTCTTC. The chain joins TRBV7-9 to TRBJ2-1; 10 bases are a match to TRBD1. The V gene end was trimmed by 5 bases and the J gene end by 4 bases; junction bases not matched to a gene: 8. The CDR3 contains 16 residues. Per the germline V gene, CDR1 is SEHNR and CDR2 is FQNEAQ (reference sequence).

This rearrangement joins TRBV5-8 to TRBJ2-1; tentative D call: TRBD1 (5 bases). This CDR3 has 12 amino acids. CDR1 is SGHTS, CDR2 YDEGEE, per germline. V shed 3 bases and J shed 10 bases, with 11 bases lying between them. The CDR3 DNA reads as TGTGCCAGCAGCTCTGGGGCATTCGAGCAGTTCTTC. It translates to CASSSGAFEQFF.

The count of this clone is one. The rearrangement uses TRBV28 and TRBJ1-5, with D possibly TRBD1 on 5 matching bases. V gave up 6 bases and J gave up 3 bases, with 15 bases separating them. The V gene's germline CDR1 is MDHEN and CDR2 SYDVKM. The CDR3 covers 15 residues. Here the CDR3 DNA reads TGTGCCAGCAGCAAAATCGACAGCCCCAATCAGCCCCAGCATTTT. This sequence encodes CASSKIDSPNQPQHF.

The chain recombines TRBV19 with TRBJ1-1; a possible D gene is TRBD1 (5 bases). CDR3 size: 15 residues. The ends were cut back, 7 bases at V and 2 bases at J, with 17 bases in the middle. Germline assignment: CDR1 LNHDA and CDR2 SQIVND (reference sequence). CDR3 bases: TGTGCCAGTACTCAACATTCTCAGGGAAACACTGAAGCTTTCTTT. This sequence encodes CASTQHSQGNTEAFF.